The 31 T cell receptor beta chains below come from one sample, sequenced in a study of T-cell reconstitution after alpha-beta-depleted transplantation in children. Preparation of the TCRbeta library was carried out with unique molecular identifiers. MiXCR was run by TCRdb on the PCR reads, yielding one entry per CDR3 protein. The table records hundreds of thousands of distinct CDR3 sequences, 10% to 15% of them present only once. Sequences were derived from PBMCs, mostly from graft donor cells, sampled 360 days after TCRalphabeta/CD19-depleted stem cell transplant. The receptors originated from a male patient between 5 and 17 years old who had a stem cell transplant for acute myeloid leukemia, so the T cells may come from the graft donor.

The genes are TRBV5-1 and TRBJ2-5; the D gene is possibly TRBD1 (6 bases). V was shortened by 0 bases and J by 6 bases, with 6 bases between the two germline ends. Germline assignment: CDR1 SGHRS and CDR2 YFSETQ. This CDR3 contains 12 residues. The chain's CDR3 is CASSLGGQTQYF. CDR3 nucleotide sequence: TGCGCCAGCAGCTTGGGGGGGCAGACCCAGTACTTC.

This clonotype has only a few counts. The rearrangement links TRBV7-8 to TRBJ2-3; D is perhaps TRBD1 or TRBD2 (6 bases each). V lost 5 bases, J lost 4 bases, and 22 bases lay in between. The CDR3 totals 17 residues. The germline CDR1 and CDR2 sequences are SGHVS and FQNEAQ. The CDR3 bases are TGTGCCAGCAGCCTTCCGACTAGGGGGTTGAGCCCAGATACGCAGTATTTT. It encodes CASSLPTRGLSPDTQYF.

V is TRBV7-9 and J is TRBJ2-1; TRBD2 is a possible D gene (6 bases). This CDR3 is 16 amino acids long. From germline, CDR1 is SEHNR and CDR2 FQNEAQ (reference sequence). V was pared by 7 bases and J by 4 bases, with 20 bases between. CDR3 nucleotide sequence: TGTGCCAGCACCAGTGGGGGACTCCCAGGGTACAATGAGCAGTTCTTC. Translated: CASTSGGLPGYNEQFF. Complete variable domain (other parts from reference TRBV7-9 and TRBJ2-1): DTGVSQNPRHKITKRGQNVTFRCDPISEHNRLYWYRQTLGQGPEFLTYFQNEAQLEKSRLLSDRFSAERPKGSFSTLEIQRTEQGDSAMYLCASTSGGLPGYNEQFFGPGTRLTVL.

Many counts were recorded for this clonotype. V gene TRBV29-1 combines with J gene TRBJ2-5; 7 bases fit TRBD1. Germline assignment: CDR1 SQVTM and CDR2 ANQGSEA. The CDR3 is 12 amino acids. V trimming: 5 bases; J trimming: 4 bases; junction bases outside the gene matches: 4. Written as DNA, the CDR3 is TGCAGCGTTCCGACAGGGACAGAGACCCAGTACTTC. This encodes CSVPTGTETQYF.

The rearrangement links TRBV15 to TRBJ2-1; D unresolved. The CDR3 runs to 16 residues. In germline, CDR1 is LNHNV, CDR2 YYDKDF (reference sequence). V shed 0 bases and J shed 1 base, with 10 bases lying between them. The CDR3 nucleotides are TGTGCCACCAGCAGAGACCCGACGACTTCCTACAATGAGCAGTTCTTC. Amino acid sequence: CATSRDPTTSYNEQFF.

The chain employs TRBV20-1 and TRBJ2-3; D gene ambiguous. The CDR3 extends over 11 amino acids. The V end was cut by 6 bases, the J end by 2 bases, with 6 bases between. Germline V gene data show CDR1 as DFQATT and CDR2 as SNEGSKA (reference sequence). Written as DNA, the CDR3 is TGCAGTGCATGTATCACAGATACGCAGTATTTT. Translation: CSACITDTQYF.

There are many counts of this clonotype. The rearrangement uses TRBV3-1 and TRBJ2-7, with no clear D. In germline, CDR1 is LGHDT, CDR2 YNNKEL (reference sequence). The CDR3 has 15 residues. Deletions cut 0 bases from V and 5 bases from J, with 14 bases between. The CDR3 loop reads CASSQEERKNNEQYF. In DNA, the CDR3 is TGTGCCAGCAGCCAAGAGGAGAGGAAAAATAACGAGCAGTACTTC.

The chain has TRBV7-3 and TRBJ2-1; D is unclear. V lost 5 bases to trimming and J lost 6 bases, with 20 bases between them. Looked up from germline, CDR1 is SGHTA and CDR2 is FQGTGA. The CDR3 has 16 residues. CDR3 in amino acids: CASSRTPGPPANEQFF. The CDR3 DNA reads TGTGCCAGCAGCCGAACCCCGGGCCCTCCGGCCAATGAGCAGTTCTTC.

The chain recombines TRBV29-1 with TRBJ2-7; the D call may be TRBD1 or TRBD2 (5 bases each). Trimming cost V 4 bases and J 10 bases, with 17 bases left between them. The CDR3 has 12 amino acids. Germline V gene sequence: CDR1 SQVTM, CDR2 ANQGSEA. In nucleotides, the CDR3 is TGCAGCGTTGGGGGGTTAGTTGGGCGCCAGTACTTC. It translates to CSVGGLVGRQYF.

This clonotype turned up a few times. This chain connects TRBV3-1 to TRBJ1-1; unclear D gene. Deletions cut 1 base from V and 0 bases from J, with 12 bases between. The germline CDR1 and CDR2 sequences are LGHDT and YNNKEL (reference sequence). This CDR3 comprises 16 residues. The CDR3 is CASSQVPATMNTEAFF. Written as DNA, the CDR3 is TGTGCCAGCAGCCAAGTCCCAGCGACAATGAACACTGAAGCTTTCTTT. Together with reference TRBV3-1 and TRBJ1-1, the CDR3 gives the full variable domain: DTAVSQTPKYLVTQMGNDKSIKCEQNLGHDTMYWYKQDSKKFLKIMFSYNNKELIINETVPNRFSPKSPDKAHLNLHINSLELGDSAVYFCASSQVPATMNTEAFFGQGTRLTVV.

The chain combines TRBV14 with TRBJ2-1; TRBD1 agrees at 7 bases. Germline loops: CDR1 SGHDN, CDR2 FVKESK. CDR3 size: 19 residues. After removal of 4 bases from V and 0 bases from J, the junction contained 15 bases not matched to a gene. The CDR3 region is CASSPSTGARGYSYNEQFF. In DNA form, the CDR3 reads TGTGCCAGCAGCCCGTCCACAGGGGCAAGGGGCTACTCCTACAATGAGCAGTTCTTC. The whole variable domain, remainder taken from reference TRBV14 and TRBJ2-1, is EAGVTQFPSHSVIEKGQTVTLRCDPISGHDNLYWYRRVMGKEIKFLLHFVKESKQDESGMPNNRFLAERTGGTYSTLKVQPAELEDSGVYFCASSPSTGARGYSYNEQFFGPGTRLTVL.

This clonotype was seen more than once but under ten times. The rearrangement links TRBV4-3 to TRBJ1-4, with 10 bases lining up with TRBD1. CDR3 length: 17 residues. V lost 4 bases and J lost 5; bases outside the gene matches: 10. Germline CDR1 LGHNA, CDR2 YSLEER. CDR3 sequence reads: CASSPRTGGWGNEKLFF. CDR3 DNA sequence: TGCGCCAGCAGCCCGCGGACAGGGGGTTGGGGAAATGAAAAACTGTTTTTT.

There are a few counts of this clonotype. This chain connects TRBV12-3 or TRBV12-4 to TRBJ2-7; the match to TRBD2 covers 8 bases. The CDR3 has 15 residues. J lost 2 bases, V lost 5 bases, and 8 bases had no gene match. CDR3 protein: CASSRLSGIPYEQYF. Here the CDR3 DNA reads TGTGCCAGCAGTCGCCTTAGCGGGATTCCCTACGAGCAGTACTTC.

The J gene is TRBJ2-2, the V gene TRBV2; 7 positions agree with TRBD2. The CDR3 length is 16 residues. Per the germline V gene, CDR1 is SNHLY and CDR2 is FYNNEI. V lost 4 bases to trimming and J lost 4 bases; unmatched junction nucleotides: 9. This CDR3 is CASSALAAHGTGELFF. The CDR3 region has the DNA TGTGCCAGCAGTGCGCTAGCGGCCCACGGCACCGGGGAGCTGTTTTTT.

This clonotype was counted a few times. Here the CDR3 DNA reads TGCGCCAGCAGCTTACTAGCGGGAGGGCCCCTCGAGCAGTTCTTC. This gives the protein CASSLLAGGPLEQFF. This sequence joins TRBV5-1 and TRBJ2-1, with 13 bases that match TRBD2. The CDR3 totals 15 residues. Germline-derived CDR1 and CDR2 are SGHRS and YFSETQ. The V and J ends lost 2 bases and 10 bases, in that order; junction bases with no gene match: 6.

This clonotype was detected a few times. The rearrangement uses TRBV7-2 and TRBJ2-3; 8 bases agree with TRBD2. V gave up 8 bases and J gave up 6 bases; unmatched junction bases: 10. The CDR3 spans 14 residues. CDR1 and CDR2 from the germline V gene are SGHTA and FQGNSA. This chain's CDR3 is CASHRLALGDTQYF. The CDR3 nucleotides read TGTGCCAGCCACCGACTAGCGCTAGGGGATACGCAGTATTTT.

This chain links TRBV20-1 with TRBJ2-1; TRBD2 matches 7 bases. The V segment lost 5 bases and the J segment 7 bases; nucleotides outside the gene matches: 11. CDR3 length equals 14 residues. Germline CDR1 reads DFQATT; CDR2 reads SNEGSKA (reference sequence). CDR3: CSAPRMGTNNEQFF. The CDR3 region has the DNA TGCAGTGCTCCCCGTATGGGGACTAATAATGAGCAGTTCTTC.

In this sample, this clonotype turned up many times. V is TRBV3-1 and J is TRBJ2-2, with D possibly called TRBD1 or TRBD2 (5 bases each). Trimming shortened V by 6 bases and J by 0 bases, and 11 bases separated the two germline ends. Germline-derived CDR1 and CDR2 are LGHDT and YNNKEL (reference sequence). The length of the CDR3 is 15 residues. The CDR3 region has the DNA TGTGCCAGCAGTCCCGGGACCCCGAACACCGGGGAGCTGTTTTTT. Amino acid sequence: CASSPGTPNTGELFF.

This clonotype was seen ten or more times. CDR3 sequence reads: CASSAGVVAGANEQFF. CDR3 bases: TGTGCCAGCAGTGCTGGGGTGGTAGCGGGAGCCAATGAGCAGTTCTTC. V usage is TRBV12-3 or TRBV12-4 and J usage is TRBJ2-1, with TRBD2 identical over 9 bases. V was pared by 5 bases and J by 6 bases, with 11 bases of the junction left unmatched. CDR3 size: 16 residues.

This clonotype was recorded a few times. The chain employs TRBV7-8 and TRBJ2-3; TRBD2 matches 12 bases. The CDR3 runs to 15 residues. The V segment lost 0 bases and the J segment 10 bases; nucleotides outside the gene matches: 5. The germline gives CDR1 SGHVS, CDR2 FQNEAQ. The CDR3 DNA reads TGTGCCAGCAGCTTAGCGAGGACTAGCGGGATGTCGCAGTATTTT. It translates to CASSLARTSGMSQYF.

This clonotype was seen a few times. The V call is TRBV18, the J call TRBJ2-7, with D uncertain. The germline V gene has CDR1 KGHSH and CDR2 LQKENI. V was cut by 3 bases and J by 2 bases, with 11 bases left in between. The CDR3 covers 14 residues. CDR3 sequence: CASSPMPDTYEQYF. DNA for the CDR3: TGTGCCAGCTCACCGATGCCAGATACCTACGAGCAGTACTTC.

There are a few counts of this clonotype. The CDR3 spells CASSFQGGLGSYNEQFF. The CDR3 region has the DNA TGTGCCAGCAGTTTTCAGGGTGGACTAGGCTCCTACAATGAGCAGTTCTTC. This chain uses TRBV28 with TRBJ2-1, with 7 bases fitting TRBD2. The CDR3 has 17 residues. J gave up 0 bases and V 3 bases, and 8 bases lay outside the gene matches. Germline CDR1 reads MDHEN; CDR2 reads SYDVKM. Combining the CDR3 with reference TRBV28 and TRBJ2-1 gives the whole variable domain DVKVTQSSRYLVKRTGEKVFLECVQDMDHENMFWYRQDPGLGLRLIYFSYDVKMKEKGDIPEGYSVSREKKERFSLILESASTNQTSMYLCASSFQGGLGSYNEQFFGPGTRLTVL.

A few counts support this clonotype. The junction departs from the called germline gene at one end, perhaps through a read error. The chain couples TRBV11-3 to TRBJ2-1; D ambiguous. CDR3 length: 13 residues. Germline V CDR1 and CDR2: SGHNT, YENEEA. CDR3 nucleotide sequence: TGTGCCAGCAGCGTAGAGATGGGCCATGAGCAGTTCTTC. Its translation is CASSVEMGHEQFF.

This clonotype turned up a few times. The rearrangement links TRBV9 to TRBJ2-7; TRBD2 might be the D (6 bases). CDR1 and CDR2 from the germline V gene are SGDLS and YYNGEE. The CDR3 sequence is 14 residues long. The germline V and J ends were trimmed by 0 bases and 4 bases, with 11 bases remaining between them. CDR3 sequence reads: CASSVDGSGYEQYF. CDR3 DNA sequence: TGTGCCAGCAGCGTAGACGGGAGTGGGTACGAGCAGTACTTC.

The table lists this clonotype with a few counts. The rearrangement joins TRBV15 to TRBJ2-7; D not certain. Deletions cut 0 bases from V and 3 bases from J, with 18 bases between. From germline, CDR1 is LNHNV and CDR2 YYDKDF (reference sequence). This CDR3 has 17 amino acids. Here the CDR3 DNA reads TGTGCCACCAGCAGAGATAAGGGTGTTCCTGGGTTCTACGAGCAGTACTTC. Residues: CATSRDKGVPGFYEQYF.

This chain's CDR3 is CASSPGTSVNYEQYF. The CDR3 DNA follows: TGTGCCAGCAGCCCCGGGACTAGCGTGAACTACGAGCAGTACTTC. The J gene is TRBJ2-7, the V gene TRBV7-6; 10 bases map to TRBD2. Losses at the gene ends were 5 bases for V and 3 bases for J; bases not matched to a gene: 7. Germline V lookup: CDR1 SGHVS, CDR2 FNYEAQ. This CDR3 is built from 15 residues.

This clonotype was seen repeatedly, ten times or more. The rearrangement uses TRBV7-2 and TRBJ2-1; 11 nucleotides line up with TRBD2. The CDR3 is 16 residues long. The V gene's germline CDR1 is SGHTA and CDR2 FQGNSA. With 5 bases clipped from V and 12 bases from J, the junction kept 15 bases outside the gene matches. CDR3 nucleotides: TGTGCCAGCAGCGACCTACTAGCGGGAGACTCTCAAGGGCAGTTCTTC. It yields the protein CASSDLLAGDSQGQFF.

This clonotype was recorded a few times. The J gene is TRBJ2-1, the V gene TRBV30; tentatively, D is TRBD1 or TRBD2 (5 bases each). This CDR3 contains 14 residues. V was cut by 1 base and J by 6 bases, with 13 bases left in between. CDR1 and CDR2 (germline): GTSNPN, SVGIG (reference sequence). In DNA form, the CDR3 reads TGTGCCTGGAGTGAGTGGGGGATCGGCAATGAGCAGTTCTTC. Its protein is CAWSEWGIGNEQFF.

This clonotype appeared many times. The chain is built from TRBV14 and TRBJ2-6; no definite D call. The CDR3 loop spans 14 amino acids. Trimming pared 0 bases from V and 7 bases from J, leaving 7 bases between. Germline V lookup: CDR1 SGHDN, CDR2 FVKESK. CDR3 sequence reads: CASSQDSPANVLTF. The CDR3 coding sequence is TGTGCCAGCAGCCAAGATTCGCCAGCCAACGTCCTGACTTTC.

This clonotype was found a few times. The chain is built from TRBV4-2 and TRBJ1-5, with a tentative D call TRBD1 (6 bases). The CDR3 totals 15 residues. V was cut by 4 bases and J by 2 bases, with 12 bases left in between. Germline loops: CDR1 LGHNA, CDR2 YNFKEQ. For the CDR3, the DNA is TGTGCCAGCAGCCTATACAGGGCGGGCAATCAGCCCCAGCATTTT. This encodes CASSLYRAGNQPQHF.

CDR3 in DNA: TGCGCCAGCAGCTTGGTTGGACTAGCGGAGTACAATGAGCAGTTCTTC. This encodes CASSLVGLAEYNEQFF. V gene TRBV5-1 combines with J gene TRBJ2-1, with 10 bases fitting TRBD2. Germline CDR1 SGHRS, CDR2 YFSETQ. CDR3 length equals 16 residues. Trimming at V came to 0 bases and at J to 4 bases, leaving 4 bases not matched to a gene.